The clone carrying this T cell receptor (beta chain) was seen repeatedly, ten times or more. The CDR3 spans 13 residues. Germline CDR1 LGHDT, CDR2 YNNKEL (reference sequence). The V end lost 0 bases, the J end lost 11 bases, and 10 bases lay between the germline ends. This entry is derived from a study of identical twins. Via MiXCR, TCRdb re-called the 5' RACE reads, giving one row per CDR3 protein. Here the sample spans roughly 750,000 distinct CDR3 sequences, less than 25% being singletons. This same sample was also taken into another study, of T cells expressing NK-cell markers.

The receptor was isolated from a woman aged 18-29 years in good health. Sequencing was performed on PBMCs. V gene TRBV3-1 combines with J gene TRBJ1-4, with D possibly TRBD1 on 5 matching bases. CDR3 region: CASSQDWGLKLFF. The CDR3 DNA reads as TGTGCCAGCAGCCAAGATTGGGGACTGAAACTGTTTTTT.